Listed here are 17 T cell receptor beta chains from one sample, sequenced in a study of blood T cell repertoires in COVID-19. Sequencing was performed with immunoSEQ multiplex PCR; in TCRdb, only in-frame clones are kept and a portion is missing. Of 130,000 to 150,000 clones listed, around 82% were seen once; the top ten hold roughly 13%. The specimen sequenced was peripheral blood. All receptors derive from a man in his 60s with active or convalescent COVID-19.

This clone was found once. The chain couples TRBV6-5 to TRBJ2-6, with D maybe TRBD2 (5 bases). CDR1 and CDR2 from the germline V gene are MNHEY and SVGAGI. The CDR3 spans 15 residues. The V end lost 6 bases, the J end lost 5 bases, and 14 bases lay between the germline ends. CDR3 DNA sequence: TGTGCCAGCAGCCCAGACGGGATGAGGGCCAACGTCCTGACTTTC. It translates to CASSPDGMRANVLTF.

This rearrangement joins TRBV28 to TRBJ2-7, with 7 bases that match TRBD1. Germline loops: CDR1 MDHEN, CDR2 SYDVKM. With V trimmed by 7 bases and J by 2 bases, 8 bases remained unmatched. CDR3 length: 14 amino acids. The CDR3 bases are TGTGCCAGCACCCTTGCGGACAGGACCTACGAGCAGTACTTC. The encoded protein is CASTLADRTYEQYF.

The chain joins TRBV6-5 to TRBJ2-7, with 13 bases matching TRBD2. The CDR3 runs to 14 residues. Germline-derived CDR1 and CDR2 are MNHEY and SVGAGI. Trimming cost V 4 bases and J 5 bases; bases outside gene matches: 2. CDR3 amino acids: CASSLGLAGDEQYF. The DNA of the CDR3 is TGTGCCAGCAGTTTAGGACTAGCGGGAGACGAGCAGTACTTC.

This chain uses TRBV4-1 with TRBJ1-3, with D unclear. The CDR3 has 17 residues. The V gene lost 0 bases and the J gene lost 0 bases, with 12 bases spanning the gap. Germline V lookup: CDR1 MGHRA, CDR2 YSYEKL. The CDR3 region has the DNA TGCGCCAGCAGCCAAGACGCGCCCGAGAGCTCTGGAAACACCATATATTTT. It specifies CASSQDAPESSGNTIYF.

The chain uses TRBV5-1 and TRBJ1-2, with 7 bases aligning to TRBD1. Trimming cost V 4 bases and J 4 bases; bases outside gene matches: 7. CDR1 is SGHRS, CDR2 YFSETQ, per germline. This CDR3 comprises 14 residues. In nucleotides, the CDR3 is TGCGCCAGCAGCGTCCCGGGACAGCTCTATGGCTACACCTTC. Translating gives CASSVPGQLYGYTF.

CDR3: CASTLARLETQYF. The CDR3 DNA is TGTGCCAGCACCCTCGCTAGGTTAGAGACCCAGTACTTC. V is TRBV5-6 and J is TRBJ2-5, with D uncertain. This CDR3 comprises 13 residues. Germline lookup yields CDR1 SGHDT and CDR2 YYEEEE. The V end was cut by 6 bases, the J end by 4 bases, with 13 bases between.

The genes are TRBV7-2 and TRBJ1-1, with D possibly being TRBD1 (6 bases). This CDR3 is built from 14 residues. Deletions cut 1 base from V and 3 bases from J, with 9 bases between. Germline loops: CDR1 SGHTA, CDR2 FQGNSA. The DNA of the CDR3 is TGTGCCAGCAGCTTAGGAGGGGGTGACACTGAAGCTTTCTTT. Amino acids: CASSLGGGDTEAFF.

The V and J genes are TRBV7-9 and TRBJ2-2; D possibly corresponds to TRBD2 (6 bases). Germline CDR1 SEHNR, CDR2 FQNEAQ (reference sequence). Trimming cost V 5 bases and J 4 bases, with 14 bases left between them. This CDR3 has 15 residues. The CDR3 sequence: CASSPRGISTGELFF. CDR3 coding DNA: TGTGCCAGCAGCCCCCGGGGGATTAGCACCGGGGAGCTGTTTTTT.

The genes are TRBV27 and TRBJ2-7; no definite D call. The CDR3 has 16 amino acids. CDR1 is MNHEY and CDR2 is SMNVEV in the germline V gene (reference sequence). Trimming cost V 2 bases and J 5 bases, with 19 bases left between them. The CDR3 is CASSLLAHSRSHEQYF. CDR3 DNA: TGTGCCAGCAGTTTACTTGCTCATTCACGGAGCCACGAGCAGTACTTC.

This sequence joins TRBV24-1 and TRBJ2-7; D might be TRBD1 (7 bases). Germline CDR1 and CDR2: KGHDR and SFDVKD. V dropped 7 bases and J dropped 1 base, with 16 bases sitting between them. This CDR3 spans 15 amino acids. CDR3 sequence reads: CATRMGRGASYEQYF. The CDR3 nucleotides read TGTGCCACCAGGATGGGCAGGGGGGCATCCTACGAGCAGTACTTC.

The sample holds one count of this clone. This chain uses TRBV18 with TRBJ1-2; D is undetermined. The V and J ends lost 4 bases and 7 bases respectively, with 16 bases between them. There are 14 residues in the CDR3. CDR1 KGHSH and CDR2 LQKENI come from the germline V gene. The CDR3 here is CASSRESSAGGYTF. The CDR3, as DNA: TGTGCCAGCTCACGTGAGTCCTCCGCCGGTGGCTACACCTTC.

This sequence joins TRBV5-1 and TRBJ2-1, with 7 nucleotides matching TRBD2. J was trimmed by 0 bases and V by 4 bases; bases with no gene match: 7. The CDR3 spans 16 residues. The germline CDR1 and CDR2 sequences are SGHRS and YFSETQ. This chain's CDR3 is CASSLSGISSYNEQFF. CDR3 DNA sequence: TGCGCCAGCAGCCTAAGCGGGATAAGCTCCTACAATGAGCAGTTCTTC.

The chain couples TRBV6-2 or TRBV6-3 to TRBJ1-2, with D maybe TRBD1 (6 bases). Trimming cost V 4 bases and J 2 bases, with 14 bases left between them. Germline V gives CDR1 MNHEY, CDR2 SVGEGT. CDR3 length: 15 amino acids. The CDR3 DNA follows: TGTGCCAGCAGTTCCGGGACAAGCCTAAACTATGGCTACACCTTC. Protein: CASSSGTSLNYGYTF.

V gene TRBV28 combines with J gene TRBJ2-7; no definite D call. The CDR3 length is 13 residues. Germline CDR1 reads MDHEN; CDR2 reads SYDVKM. V was cut by 2 bases and J by 3 bases, with 8 bases left in between. CDR3: CASSLVRSYEQYF. The CDR3 nucleotides are TGTGCCAGCAGTTTAGTCAGAAGCTACGAGCAGTACTTC.

The V call is TRBV7-3, the J call TRBJ2-5; 7 nucleotides agree with TRBD1. The CDR3 consists of 14 residues. V dropped 4 bases and J dropped 0; count of bases not matched to a gene: 2. Germline V gives CDR1 SGHTA, CDR2 FQGTGA. The CDR3 protein is CASSSGTDQETQYF. The CDR3 DNA follows: TGTGCCAGCAGCTCCGGGACAGACCAAGAGACCCAGTACTTC.

The chain uses TRBV15 and TRBJ2-3; 9 positions match TRBD1. The CDR3 consists of 18 residues. Germline lookup yields CDR1 LNHNV and CDR2 YYDKDF (reference sequence). V lost 0 bases and J lost 0; bases outside the gene matches: 7. The CDR3 sequence: CATSRDPMGTGSTDTQYF. CDR3 nucleotide sequence: TGTGCCACCAGCAGAGACCCTATGGGGACAGGGAGCACAGATACGCAGTATTTT.

This clone is a singleton in its sample. The V call is TRBV15, the J call TRBJ1-2; 10 bases map to TRBD1. Losses at the gene ends were 4 bases for V and 7 bases for J; bases not matched to a gene: 9. CDR3 length: 15 residues. Looked up from germline, CDR1 is LNHNV and CDR2 is YYDKDF (reference sequence). The CDR3 region is CATSTSGQGRGGYTF. Written as DNA, the CDR3 is TGTGCCACCAGCACCTCGGGACAGGGGAGGGGTGGCTACACCTTC.